This T cell receptor beta chain was obtained from a study of blood T cells in healthy people across ages. Primed by a sample-barcoded 5' primer and a J-beta primer mix, a second PCR proceeded for 7 to 11 cycles. TCRdb analysed the 5' RACE reads with MiXCR anew, one entry per CDR3 protein. The repertoire holds fewer than 2 million distinct CDR3 sequences, with approximately 40% as singletons. Sequenced material: blood. The origin of this receptor is a human donor in good health.

In DNA form, the CDR3 reads TGTGCCAGCAGCCAAGATCGTTGGCCTTCTTATCGCTCCTACGAGCAGTACTTC. It yields the protein CASSQDRWPSYRSYEQYF. V is TRBV14 and J is TRBJ2-7, with D uncertain. The CDR3 sequence is 18 residues long. V gave up 0 bases and J gave up 0 bases, with 18 bases separating them. Germline CDR1 is SGHDN and CDR2 is FVKESK. Full variable domain (rest looked up from reference TRBV14 and TRBJ2-7): EAGVTQFPSHSVIEKGQTVTLRCDPISGHDNLYWYRRVMGKEIKFLLHFVKESKQDESGMPNNRFLAERTGGTYSTLKVQPAELEDSGVYFCASSQDRWPSYRSYEQYFGPGTRLTVT.